Described below is a single T cell receptor beta chain sequence and its context. The junction does not match germline at one end; this may be a read error. These data originate in a study of tumor and adjacent non-tumor tissue in lung cancer. The library came from three nested PCR rounds adapted from ARM-PCR protocols. TCRdb analysed the multiplex PCR reads with MiXCR anew, one entry per CDR3 protein. In the table there are more than 75,000 distinct CDR3 sequences, 75% to 90% of which are singletons. No cell sorting was done before RNA was extracted from the tissue. The normal lung tissue was taken more than 3 cm from the tumor edge. The CDR3 runs to 17 residues. From germline, CDR1 is MNHEY and CDR2 SVGAGI.

The chain recombines TRBV6-5 with TRBJ2-1, with 11 bases lining up with TRBD2. The sample taken for sequencing was distant non-tumor lung tissue. This receptor was taken from a man in his 60s with small cell lung cancer. The CDR3 region is CSSSFSVWGLADNEQFF. The CDR3 nucleotides read TGTTCCAGCAGTTTCTCGGTCTGGGGACTAGCGGACAATGAGCAGTTCTTC.